A single TCR beta chain is shown here with its context. Assay used: immunoSEQ multiplex PCR; TCRdb lists only in-frame clones, some missing. The data contain about 2.1 million clones, just over 90% of them singletons. This sample was included in a study of shared clonotypes between healthy human individuals. This CDR3 region has 18 residues. The V segment lost 4 bases and the J segment 4 bases; nucleotides outside the gene matches: 10. Germline values: CDR1 SGHAT, CDR2 FQNNGV. Only CD45RO-negative cells positively selected for CCR7 counted as naive CD8 cells, so terminally differentiated effector memory CD45RA+ cells were excluded.

The sequenced material came from naive CD8+ T cells from PBMCs. V gene TRBV11-2 combines with J gene TRBJ2-1; 13 bases fit TRBD2. This clonotype originated in a man between 18 and 35 years old in good health. Some clones in this sample may be carry-over from other donors' samples. This CDR3 reads CASSSGLAGTGFYNEQFF. CDR3 in DNA: TGTGCCAGCAGCTCGGGACTAGCGGGAACGGGATTTTACAATGAGCAGTTCTTC.